This TCR beta chain was captured by sequencing in a study of T-cell memory formation after mild COVID-19. This clonotype was counted only a few times. TCRdb re-called the 5' RACE reads with MiXCR, one entry per CDR3 protein. The top ten hold about a fifth of the sample, which has a few hundred thousand distinct CDR3 sequences, about a sixth seen once. The V gene lost 6 bases and the J gene lost 2 bases, with 14 bases spanning the gap. The CDR3 runs to 15 residues. Looked up from germline, CDR1 is LNHNV and CDR2 is YYDKDF (reference sequence). Sequenced: PBMCs or a T cell subset sorted from them (not recorded which). The receptor's source is a young man who had mild COVID-19 (a few samples of this study predate the infection). Cell type and time point are not known. This chain links TRBV15 with TRBJ1-5; D is perhaps TRBD1 (6 bases). CDR3 region: CATRAGGAGNQPQHF. The CDR3 DNA follows: TGTGCCACCAGGGCGGGGGGGGCTGGCAATCAGCCCCAGCATTTT.